These 22 T cell receptor beta chains were sequenced from one sample in a study of glioma-infiltrating T cells after dendritic cell vaccination (dated by TCRdb to the mid-2010s). Explained via the paper, the time point label denotes: after dendritic cell vaccination, including at tumor progression/relapse. Library preparation was by the immunoSEQ multiplex PCR assay. Not all clones reach the TCRdb copy of this immuneACCESS table, which keeps in-frame sequences only. Checked studies attribute under half of the gap to unresolved V genes and leave the rest unexplained. The sample data list more than 45,000 clones, and roughly four fifths of these were observed just once. Around 14% of the sample comes from the top ten. The input for sequencing was blood, taken after dendritic cell vaccination. The receptor source for this set is a human donor with glioblastoma.

V gene TRBV10-3 combines with J gene TRBJ1-1; TRBD1 agrees at 7 bases. There are 15 residues in the CDR3. V was pared by 5 bases and J by 1 base, with 7 bases of the junction left unmatched. The germline V gene encodes CDR1 ENHRY and CDR2 SYGVKD. In DNA, the CDR3 is TGTGCCATCAGTTCTCCCGGGACAGAGAACACTGAAGCTTTCTTT. Its protein is CAISSPGTENTEAFF.

This chain uses TRBV6-5 with TRBJ2-3; 8 nucleotides match TRBD1. Germline V gives CDR1 MNHEY, CDR2 SVGAGI. The CDR3 totals 14 residues. With V trimmed by 6 bases and J by 2 bases, 4 bases remained unmatched. CDR3 sequence (DNA): TGTGCCAGCAGGGACAGGGAGAACACAGATACGCAGTATTTT. Protein sequence: CASRDRENTDTQYF.

This rearrangement joins TRBV7-8 to TRBJ2-5; 9 bases match TRBD1. The J call is uncertain, as TRBJ2-7 better fits the DNA end. The length of the CDR3 is 15 residues. CDR1 is SGHVS and CDR2 is FQNEAQ in the germline V gene. In DNA, the CDR3 is TGTGCCAGCAGCTTAGATAGGGGACAGGGCTACGAGCAGTACTTC. It specifies CASSLDRGQGYEQYF.

The J gene is TRBJ1-2, the V gene TRBV5-1; D is uncertain. Trimming cost V 0 bases and J 4 bases, with 13 bases left between them. The CDR3 is made up of 15 amino acids. CDR1 and CDR2 (germline): SGHRS, YFSETQ. CDR3 protein: CASSLAGTAAYGYTF. The CDR3 nucleotides read TGCGCCAGCAGCTTGGCCGGCACAGCGGCCTATGGCTACACCTTC.

This clone was found once. V and J are TRBV19 and TRBJ1-1; TRBD1 matches at 7 bases. The CDR3 has 16 residues. Germline V gene sequence: CDR1 LNHDA, CDR2 SQIVND (reference sequence). J gave up 0 bases and V 4 bases, and 8 bases lay outside the gene matches. The CDR3 spells CASSTLHRGVNTEAFF. DNA for the CDR3: TGTGCCAGTAGTACCCTACACAGGGGAGTGAACACTGAAGCTTTCTTT.

The V gene is TRBV27, the J gene TRBJ1-6; TRBD1 matches at 9 bases. The trim removed 6 bases at V and 8 bases at J, leaving 8 bases unmatched. The germline V gene encodes CDR1 MNHEY and CDR2 SMNVEV (reference sequence). This CDR3 contains 15 residues. This CDR3 reads CASSLEGQGDSPLHF. The CDR3, as DNA: TGTGCCAGCAGCCTTGAGGGACAGGGAGATTCACCCCTCCACTTT.

V is TRBV29-1 and J is TRBJ1-2; a weak D match, TRBD1 (6 bases). The CDR3 is 15 amino acids. Trimming removed 5 bases at V and 6 bases at J, with 22 bases between. The germline V gene encodes CDR1 SQVTM and CDR2 ANQGSEA. The DNA for the CDR3 is TGCAGCGTTCTTGGGGGCCAACAGGGCTCTGATGGCTACACCTTC. It codes for CSVLGGQQGSDGYTF.

This clone was detected only once. The V and J genes are TRBV7-2 and TRBJ1-5, with 9 positions matching TRBD1. V lost 3 bases and J lost 0; bases outside the gene matches: 12. The germline CDR1 and CDR2 sequences are SGHTA and FQGNSA. The CDR3 has 19 residues. For the CDR3, the DNA is TGTGCCAGCAGCTTCCTACCGGGACAGGGAACCTATAGCAATCAGCCCCAGCATTTT. It yields the protein CASSFLPGQGTYSNQPQHF.

The chain combines TRBV7-2 with TRBJ1-1; a possible D gene is TRBD1 (6 bases). The V gene lost 6 bases and the J gene lost 5 bases, with 16 bases spanning the gap. The CDR3 is 14 residues long. CDR1 is SGHTA and CDR2 is FQGNSA in the germline V gene. CDR3 coding DNA: TGTGCCAGCAGTCACAATAGGGGGAATACTGAAGCTTTCTTT. It specifies CASSHNRGNTEAFF.

The chain employs TRBV15 and TRBJ2-7; 7 bases match TRBD2. The trim removed 0 bases at V and 2 bases at J, leaving 7 bases unmatched. CDR3 size: 16 residues. Germline loops: CDR1 LNHNV, CDR2 YYDKDF (reference sequence). CDR3 sequence (DNA): TGTGCCACCAGCAGAGATGGAGGGACTACACCCTACGAGCAGTACTTC. Translating it yields CATSRDGGTTPYEQYF.

The genes are TRBV6-1 and TRBJ1-1, with 7 positions matching TRBD1. Losses at the gene ends were 7 bases for V and 1 base for J; bases not matched to a gene: 6. Germline lookup yields CDR1 MNHNS and CDR2 SASEGT. The CDR3 is 14 amino acids. CDR3 sequence reads: CASILDRTNTEAFF. The CDR3 DNA sequence: TGTGCCAGCATCTTGGACAGGACGAACACTGAAGCTTTCTTT.

The V and J genes are TRBV7-8 and TRBJ1-2; perhaps TRBD1 as D (6 bases). Germline V gene data show CDR1 as SGHVS and CDR2 as FQNEAQ. The CDR3 length is 14 residues. The V end was cut by 5 bases, the J end by 0 bases, with 10 bases between. In DNA form, the CDR3 reads TGTGCCAGCAGCAACCGGGACACTAACTATGGCTACACCTTC. Encoded protein: CASSNRDTNYGYTF.

The chain joins TRBV6-6 to TRBJ1-2; TRBD1 matches at 7 bases. Per germline, CDR1 MNHNY and CDR2 SVGAGI (reference sequence). The V segment lost 5 bases and the J segment 5 bases; nucleotides outside the gene matches: 5. The CDR3 contains 13 residues. The CDR3 here is CASSEGQSYGYTF. The CDR3 DNA sequence: TGTGCCAGCAGTGAGGGACAGTCTTATGGCTACACCTTC.

This clone appeared once. The chain has TRBV29-1 and TRBJ2-3, with a tentative D call TRBD2 (6 bases). The germline CDR1 and CDR2 sequences are SQVTM and ANQGSEA. With 1 base removed from V and 0 bases from J, the gap between germline ends came to 14 bases. The CDR3 has 16 residues. CDR3 region: CSVEGRRGMSTDTQYF. DNA for the CDR3: TGCAGCGTTGAAGGCCGACGGGGGATGAGCACAGATACGCAGTATTTT.

The V call is TRBV12-5, the J call TRBJ2-1; 8 bases fit TRBD1. Trimming cost V 2 bases and J 1 base; bases outside gene matches: 4. The CDR3 has 16 amino acids. From germline, CDR1 is LGHNT and CDR2 FRNRAP. CDR3 sequence reads: CASGLFDRGSYNEQFF. The CDR3 DNA sequence: TGTGCTAGTGGTTTGTTTGACAGGGGTTCCTACAATGAGCAGTTCTTC.

The chain has TRBV5-1 and TRBJ2-3; weak D call: TRBD2 (5 bases). The CDR3 is made up of 14 amino acids. V lost 4 bases and J lost 6, with 15 bases in between. Germline CDR1 is SGHRS and CDR2 is YFSETQ. The CDR3 coding sequence is TGCGCCAGCAGCCCAGGAGGTTTACGGGATACGCAGTATTTT. It encodes CASSPGGLRDTQYF.

V and J are TRBV13 and TRBJ1-1, with D perhaps TRBD1 (5 bases). Germline V CDR1 and CDR2: PRHDT, FYEKMQ (reference sequence). This CDR3 comprises 13 residues. The V end was cut by 5 bases, the J end by 1 base, with 8 bases between. For the CDR3, the DNA is TGTGCCAGCAGCCTTGGACAGAACACTGAAGCTTTCTTT. Protein sequence: CASSLGQNTEAFF.

The chain uses TRBV6-1 and TRBJ2-2; D is ambiguous. The CDR3 contains 12 residues. With 7 bases removed from V and 6 bases from J, the gap between germline ends came to 9 bases. CDR1 is MNHNS, CDR2 SASEGT, per germline. The CDR3 region has the DNA TGTGCCAGCACCCTTTTAGCCGGGGAGCTGTTTTTT. As protein: CASTLLAGELFF.

The J gene is TRBJ2-6, the V gene TRBV1; the table gives TRBD2 as D, unverified against the DNA. TRBV1 corresponds to a pseudogene. This CDR3 comprises 18 residues. The CDR3 DNA follows: TGCACCAGCAGGAGGGCGAGTTTTGCACAAAGTCGGGCCAACGTCCTGACTTTC. Translating gives CTSRRASFAQSRANVLTF.

This clone was detected only a few times. This chain uses TRBV19 with TRBJ1-1, with TRBD1 identical over 7 bases. The CDR3 runs 16 residues. Losses at the gene ends were 4 bases for V and 0 bases for J; bases not matched to a gene: 8. The germline gives CDR1 LNHDA, CDR2 SQIVND (reference sequence). The CDR3 sequence: CASSTNRQGVNTEAFF. CDR3 coding DNA: TGTGCCAGTAGTACAAATCGACAGGGAGTGAACACTGAAGCTTTCTTT.

CDR3 region: CASSRERTTNNEQFF. CDR3 bases: TGTGCCAGTAGTAGAGAGAGGACTACTAACAATGAGCAGTTCTTC. V gene TRBV19 combines with J gene TRBJ2-1; maybe TRBD2 (6 bases). The CDR3 runs 15 residues. Germline CDR1 LNHDA, CDR2 SQIVND (reference sequence). Trimming removed 4 bases at V and 5 bases at J, with 15 bases between. The full variable domain, with the rest looked up from reference TRBV19 and TRBJ2-1, is DGGITQSPKYLFRKEGQNVTLSCEQNLNHDAMYWYRQDPGQGLRLIYYSQIVNDFQKGDIAEGYSVSREKKESFPLTVTSAQKNPTAFYLCASSRERTTNNEQFFGPGTRLTVL.

The chain employs TRBV5-5 and TRBJ2-2, with 7 bases identical to TRBD1. Germline V lookup: CDR1 SGHKS, CDR2 YYEKEE (reference sequence). The length of the CDR3 is 16 residues. V was pared by 10 bases and J by 5 bases, with 17 bases of the junction left unmatched. DNA for the CDR3: TGTGCCTGCCACCCTGCCGGGCCAGGGGGAACCGGGGAGCTGTTTTTT. Its translation: CACHPAGPGGTGELFF.